Listed below are T cell receptor beta chains from one sample, sequenced in a study of CD8 T cells in Susac syndrome. One entry per CDR3 protein, called by TCRdb with MiXCR from the immunoSEQ multiplex PCR reads. The sample includes some 260,000 distinct CDR3 sequences, about 88% seen only once; the top ten take around 0.11%. What was sequenced was CD8+ T cells from PBMCs. These receptors all come from a human donor with multiple sclerosis. CDR3s include the opening cysteine and the closing phenylalanine or tryptophan. Fields, in order: J gene, clone size, V gene, D gene, CDR3 protein, CDR3 DNA. D genes are given only for firm matches. Size values are once, few and many counts, or a class for expanded clones, and some rows have none.

TRBJ1-3 | NA | TRBV2 | NA | CASSEWALDSGNTIYF | TGTGCCAGCAGTGAATGGGCATTAGACTCTGGAAACACCATATATTTT
TRBJ2-4 | NA | TRBV18 | NA | CASSPPVAKNIQYF | TGTGCCAGCTCACCACCCGTAGCCAAAAACATTCAGTACTTC
TRBJ1-2 | NA | TRBV30 | NA | CAWRGWTRLENYGYTF | TGTGCCTGGAGGGGCTGGACACGCTTGGAGAACTATGGCTACACCTTC
TRBJ1-4 | NA | TRBV7-9 | TRBD1 | CASSLGTGNEKLFF | TGTGCCAGCAGCTTGGGGACAGGGAATGAAAAACTGTTTTTT
TRBJ2-7 | NA | TRBV5-1 | TRBD1 | CASRRPGQGYEQYF | TGCGCCAGCAGGAGACCGGGACAGGGCTACGAGCAGTACTTC
TRBJ2-1 | NA | TRBV6-1 | NA | CASSELVGADSYNEQFF | TGTGCCAGCAGTGAACTTGTCGGAGCGGACTCCTACAATGAGCAGTTCTTC
TRBJ2-1 | NA | TRBV7-2 | TRBD2 | CASSFGLAISGEQFF | TGTGCCAGCAGCTTCGGACTAGCGATCTCCGGTGAGCAGTTCTTC
TRBJ2-7 | NA | TRBV29-1 | TRBD1 | CSVEAPTGYEQHF | TGCAGCGTTGAAGCCCCGACAGGGTACGAGCAGCACTTC
TRBJ2-1 | NA | TRBV28 | NA | CASSLTLMGEQFF | TGTGCCAGCAGTTTGACGTTGATGGGTGAGCAGTTCTTC
TRBJ2-1 | NA | TRBV24-1 | TRBD2 | CATSDFLSGSSYNEQFF | TGTGCCACCAGTGATTTCCTCAGCGGGAGCTCCTACAATGAGCAGTTCTTC
TRBJ1-1 | once | TRBV5-6 | NA | CASSLGPTVGTEAFF | TGTGCCAGCAGCTTGGGCCCGACAGTGGGCACTGAAGCTTTCTTT
TRBJ2-2 | NA | TRBV13 | NA | CASSPGLGRPSNTGELFF | TGTGCCAGCAGCCCTGGACTGGGCCGCCCCTCGAACACCGGGGAGCTGTTTTTT
TRBJ2-1 | once | TRBV4-1 | NA | CASSAQNREQFF | TGCGCCAGCAGCGCGCAAAATAGGGAGCAGTTCTTC
TRBJ2-1 | NA | TRBV4-1 | TRBD2 | CASSQERAGGPNNEQFF | TGCGCCAGCAGCCAAGAGAGAGCGGGAGGGCCAAACAATGAGCAGTTCTTC
TRBJ2-7 | once | TRBV27 | NA | CASSGSTAFYEQYF | TGTGCCAGCAGCGGGAGTACGGCGTTTTACGAGCAGTACTTC
TRBJ2-1 | few | TRBV5-1 | NA | CASRERSSYNEQFF | TGCGCCAGCAGGGAACGGAGCTCCTACAATGAGCAGTTCTTC
TRBJ2-7 | NA | TRBV20-1 | TRBD2 | CSARDLEEAGAYEQYF | TGCAGTGCTAGAGATCTGGAAGAAGCGGGAGCCTACGAGCAGTACTTC
TRBJ2-5 | NA | TRBV28 | NA | CASSLSGADQYF | TGTGCCAGCAGTTTATCAGGGGCGGACCAGTACTTC
TRBJ2-7 | NA | TRBV20-1 | NA | CSARDHVSGLRLSYEQYF | TGCAGTGCTAGAGATCACGTTAGCGGCCTCCGCCTCTCCTACGAGCAGTACTTC
TRBJ2-7 | NA | TRBV9 | NA | CASSVGQDPYEQYF | TGTGCCAGCAGCGTAGGGCAGGATCCCTACGAGCAGTACTTC
TRBJ2-2 | NA | TRBV7-9 | TRBD2 | CASSSTSGRNTGELFF | TGTGCCAGCAGCTCGACTAGCGGGAGAAACACCGGGGAGCTGTTTTTT
TRBJ2-2 | NA | TRBV12-3/TRBV12-4 | NA | CASSPFGELFF | TGTGCCAGCAGTCCCTTCGGGGAGCTGTTTTTT
TRBJ1-1 | NA | TRBV27 | NA | CASSFGGRAEAFF | TGTGCCAGCAGTTTCGGGGGTAGGGCTGAAGCTTTCTTT
TRBJ1-1 | once | TRBV6-1 | TRBD1 | CASRPRKGQVNTEAFF | TGTGCCAGCAGACCTCGGAAGGGACAGGTGAACACTGAAGCTTTCTTT
TRBJ1-1 | once | TRBV19 | NA | CASSIDLEANAAFF | TGTGCCAGTAGTATAGATCTTGAGGCCAACGCGGCTTTCTTT
TRBJ2-3 | NA | TRBV13 | NA | CASSGGIASTDTQYF | TGTGCCAGCAGCGGCGGGATCGCTAGCACAGATACGCAGTATTTT
TRBJ2-3 | once | TRBV15 | NA | CATSRVGDTDTQYF | TGTGCCACCAGCAGAGTTGGGGACACAGATACGCAGTATTTT
TRBJ2-5 | NA | TRBV5-1 | NA | CASSFGEKRRYQETQYF | TGCGCCAGCAGCTTCGGGGAAAAGCGCCGATACCAAGAGACCCAGTACTTC
TRBJ1-4 | NA | TRBV5-4 | NA | CASSLAGRGLEKLFF | TGTGCCAGCAGCTTGGCGGGAAGGGGATTGGAAAAACTGTTTTTT
TRBJ2-6 | NA | TRBV3-1 | NA | CASSRPIAGANVLTF | TGTGCCAGCAGCCGACCGATTGCTGGGGCCAACGTCCTGACTTTC
TRBJ1-3 | NA | TRBV6-5 | NA | CASSYPMGGSGNTIYF | TGTGCCAGCAGTTACCCGATGGGTGGTTCTGGAAACACCATATATTTT
TRBJ2-5 | once | TRBV7-8 | TRBD2 | CASGEEAGEETQYF | TGTGCCAGCGGGGAGGAAGCGGGAGAAGAGACCCAGTACTTC
TRBJ2-3 | NA | TRBV28 | TRBD2 | CASSWGAGGADTQYF | TGTGCCAGCAGTTGGGGAGCGGGAGGAGCAGATACGCAGTATTTT
TRBJ1-1 | NA | TRBV12-3/TRBV12-4 | TRBD1 | CASSQADRGLANTEAFF | TGTGCCAGCAGTCAAGCCGACAGGGGGTTGGCGAACACTGAAGCTTTCTTT
TRBJ2-7 | NA | TRBV7-3 | NA | CASSPSPLVAVEQYF | TGTGCCAGCAGCCCGTCCCCCCTGGTTGCGGTCGAGCAGTACTTC
TRBJ2-7 | NA | TRBV5-1 | NA | CASSLAEIDEQYF | TGCGCCAGCAGCTTGGCTGAAATAGACGAGCAGTACTTC
TRBJ1-4 | NA | TRBV27 | NA | CASRHLENEKLFF | TGTGCCAGCAGACACCTAGAGAATGAAAAACTGTTTTTT
TRBJ2-7 | NA | TRBV20-1 | TRBD2 | CSAREGPGGGYEQYF | TGCAGTGCTAGAGAAGGGCCTGGCGGGGGATACGAGCAGTACTTC
TRBJ1-5 | few | TRBV7-3 | NA | CASSLGTCLVCNQPQHF | TGTGCCAGCAGCCTCGGGACCTGCCTAGTATGCAATCAGCCCCAGCATTTT
TRBJ2-1 | once | TRBV11-1 | TRBD2 | CASSLANLAGNNEQFF | TGTGCCAGCAGCTTAGCGAACCTAGCGGGGAACAATGAGCAGTTCTTC
TRBJ2-1 | once | TRBV28 | TRBD2 | CASSSPLAGVGNEQFF | TGTGCCAGCAGTTCGCCACTAGCGGGAGTAGGGAATGAGCAGTTCTTC
TRBJ2-1 | NA | TRBV28 | NA | CASRRRELAWYNEQFF | TGTGCCAGCAGGCGGAGGGAGTTAGCCTGGTACAATGAGCAGTTCTTC
TRBJ2-1 | NA | TRBV12-3/TRBV12-4 | NA | CASSPLKIATGNEQFF | TGTGCCAGCAGTCCCTTGAAGATAGCGACCGGCAATGAGCAGTTCTTC
TRBJ2-7 | once | TRBV30 | NA | CAWSTPAYEQYF | TGTGCCTGGAGTACCCCAGCCTACGAGCAGTACTTC
TRBJ2-7 | few | TRBV4-2 | TRBD2 | CASSFGTSNYEQYF | TGTGCCAGCAGCTTTGGGACTAGTAACTACGAGCAGTACTTC
TRBJ1-2 | NA | TRBV5-4 | NA | CASSHGRDHGYTF | TGTGCCAGCAGCCACGGGAGGGACCATGGCTACACCTTC
TRBJ2-2 | NA | TRBV11-2 | TRBD1 | CASSLGVRGTGELFF | TGTGCCAGCAGCTTAGGGGTCAGGGGGACCGGGGAGCTGTTTTTT
TRBJ2-1 | once | TRBV7-6 | NA | CASSLRPWHLKFF | TGTGCCAGCAGCTTGAGGCCGTGGCACCTCAAGTTCTTC
TRBJ2-7 | NA | TRBV2 | NA | CASSPSEGDWADYEQYF | TGTGCCAGCAGTCCAAGTGAGGGAGACTGGGCGGACTACGAGCAGTACTTC
TRBJ2-7 | few | TRBV5-6 | NA | CASSLGHPNEQYF | TGTGCCAGCAGCTTGGGACATCCCAACGAGCAGTACTTC
TRBJ1-5 | NA | TRBV27 | NA | CASSLNGPPGQPQHF | TGTGCCAGCAGTTTAAACGGCCCCCCGGGGCAGCCCCAGCATTTT
TRBJ2-7 | NA | TRBV28 | TRBD1 | CASSFWTGLHLEQYF | TGTGCCAGCAGTTTTTGGACAGGGCTACACCTGGAGCAGTACTTC
TRBJ1-1 | NA | TRBV9 | NA | CASSEQGKGTEAFF | TGTGCCAGCAGCGAACAGGGTAAGGGCACTGAAGCTTTCTTT
TRBJ2-1 | NA | TRBV28 | TRBD1 | CASSSPGQLNYNEQFF | TGTGCCAGCAGTTCCCCGGGACAGCTCAACTACAATGAGCAGTTCTTC
TRBJ1-5 | NA | TRBV29-1 | NA | CSVPLRDRSNQPQHF | TGCAGCGTTCCTCTCCGGGACCGTAGCAATCAGCCCCAGCATTTT